One and the same sample provided the 5 T cell receptor beta chains below, sequenced in a study of shared clonotypes between healthy human individuals. Method: immunoSEQ multiplex PCR; TCRdb's copy keeps in-frame clones and lacks some. Seen here are 600,000 to 750,000 clones, 72% observed once, and the top ten hold about 1.7%. Sequencing was carried out using memory CD4+ T cells sorted from blood. Subset meaning: CD45RA-negative fraction. Every receptor here comes from a woman in her 30s in good health.

This rearrangement joins TRBV7-9 to TRBJ2-3; D remains ambiguous. Germline V gives CDR1 SEHNR, CDR2 FQNEAQ (reference sequence). CDR3 length: 14 residues. V was clipped by 1 base and J by 2 bases, with 7 bases between them. CDR3 loop: CASSLGAFTDTQYF. CDR3 bases: TGTGCCAGCAGCTTAGGTGCCTTCACAGATACGCAGTATTTT.

This clone was observed a single time. J is TRBJ2-1 and V is TRBV27; D not resolved. The CDR3 has 14 amino acids. V was clipped by 10 bases and J by 0 bases, with 13 bases between them. The germline CDR1 and CDR2 sequences are MNHEY and SMNVEV (reference sequence). The CDR3 coding sequence is TGTGCCAAGTTCAGACGGAGCTCCTACAATGAGCAGTTCTTC. It translates to CAKFRRSSYNEQFF.

Of note for this clone: Other DNA sequences of this sample code for an identical CDR3. The chain joins TRBV5-1 to TRBJ2-1; 7 bases match TRBD2. Trimming at V came to 0 bases and at J to 2 bases, leaving 2 bases not matched to a gene. This CDR3 comprises 15 residues. Germline CDR1 is SGHRS and CDR2 is YFSETQ. The CDR3 coding sequence is TGCGCCAGCAGCTTGGGGGAGGGGCCCTACAATGAGCAGTTCTTC. Protein: CASSLGEGPYNEQFF.

Notes on this clone: This CDR3 is also generated by other DNA sequences in the sample. The chain combines TRBV5-1 with TRBJ2-3; no clear D. CDR3 length: 14 amino acids. CDR1 SGHRS and CDR2 YFSETQ come from the germline V gene. Trimming removed 0 bases from V and 0 bases from J, with 5 bases in between. The CDR3, as DNA: TGCGCCAGCAGCTTGGGAGACAGCACAGATACGCAGTATTTT. Its translation is CASSLGDSTDTQYF.

The sample holds many counts of this clone. Here the CDR3 reads CASTLEGRGGYTF. The CDR3 nucleotides read TGTGCCAGCACCCTGGAGGGGCGTGGTGGCTACACCTTC. The chain has TRBV28 and TRBJ1-2; the D gene is possibly TRBD1 (5 bases). Germline V lookup: CDR1 MDHEN, CDR2 SYDVKM. This CDR3 has 13 residues. V lost 7 bases, J lost 7 bases, and 16 bases lay in between.